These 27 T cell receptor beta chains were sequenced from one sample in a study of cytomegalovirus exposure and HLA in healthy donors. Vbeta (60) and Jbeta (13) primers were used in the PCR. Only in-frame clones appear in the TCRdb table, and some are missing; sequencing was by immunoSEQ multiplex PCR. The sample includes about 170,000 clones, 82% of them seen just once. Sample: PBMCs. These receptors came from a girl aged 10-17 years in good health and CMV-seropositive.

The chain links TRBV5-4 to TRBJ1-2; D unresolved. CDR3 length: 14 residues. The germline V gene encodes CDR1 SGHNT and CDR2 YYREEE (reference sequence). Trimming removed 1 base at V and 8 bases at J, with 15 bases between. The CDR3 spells CASSLMTSTGGYTF. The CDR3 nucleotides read TGTGCCAGCAGCTTGATGACCTCCACGGGGGGCTACACCTTC.

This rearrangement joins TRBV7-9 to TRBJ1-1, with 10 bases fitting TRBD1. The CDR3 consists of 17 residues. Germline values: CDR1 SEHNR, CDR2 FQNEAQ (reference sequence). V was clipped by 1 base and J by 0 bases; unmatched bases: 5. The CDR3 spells CASSLGRTGGVNTEAFF. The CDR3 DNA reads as TGTGCCAGCAGCTTAGGTCGGACAGGGGGAGTGAACACTGAAGCTTTCTTT. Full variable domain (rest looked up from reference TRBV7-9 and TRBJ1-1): DTGVSQNPRHKITKRGQNVTFRCDPISEHNRLYWYRQTLGQGPEFLTYFQNEAQLEKSRLLSDRFSAERPKGSFSTLEIQRTEQGDSAMYLCASSLGRTGGVNTEAFFGQGTRLTVV.

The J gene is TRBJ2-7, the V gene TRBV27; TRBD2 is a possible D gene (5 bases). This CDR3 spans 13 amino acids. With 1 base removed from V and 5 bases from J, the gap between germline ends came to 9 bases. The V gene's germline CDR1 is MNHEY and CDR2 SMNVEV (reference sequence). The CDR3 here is CASSLWWGDEQYF. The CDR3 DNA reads TGTGCCAGCAGTTTATGGTGGGGAGACGAGCAGTACTTC.

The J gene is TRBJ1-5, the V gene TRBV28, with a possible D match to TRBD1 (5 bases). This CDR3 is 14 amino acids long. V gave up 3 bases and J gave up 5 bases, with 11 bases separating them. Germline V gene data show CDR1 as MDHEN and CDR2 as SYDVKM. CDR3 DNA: TGTGCCAGCAGTTTTGGGGGGAATGATCAGCCCCAGCATTTT. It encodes CASSFGGNDQPQHF.

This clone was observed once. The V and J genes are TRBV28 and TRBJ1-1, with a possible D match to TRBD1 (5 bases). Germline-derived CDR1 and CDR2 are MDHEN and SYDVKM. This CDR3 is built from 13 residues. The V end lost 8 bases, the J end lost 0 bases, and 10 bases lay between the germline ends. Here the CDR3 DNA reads TGTGCCAGCTATGGGGCTCTGAACACTGAAGCTTTCTTT. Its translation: CASYGALNTEAFF.

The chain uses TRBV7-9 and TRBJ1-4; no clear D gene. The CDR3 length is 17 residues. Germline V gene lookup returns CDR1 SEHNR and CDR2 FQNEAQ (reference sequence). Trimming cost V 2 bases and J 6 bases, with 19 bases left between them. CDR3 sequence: CASSLSGWRSSHEKLFF. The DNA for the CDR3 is TGTGCCAGCAGCTTAAGTGGGTGGCGGAGCAGTCATGAAAAACTGTTTTTT.

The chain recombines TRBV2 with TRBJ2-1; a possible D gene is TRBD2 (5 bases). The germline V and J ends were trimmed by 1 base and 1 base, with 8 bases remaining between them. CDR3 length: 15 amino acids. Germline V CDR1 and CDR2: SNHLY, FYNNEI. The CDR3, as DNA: TGTGCCAGCAGTGAAGGGAGGCTATCCTACAATGAGCAGTTCTTC. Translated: CASSEGRLSYNEQFF.

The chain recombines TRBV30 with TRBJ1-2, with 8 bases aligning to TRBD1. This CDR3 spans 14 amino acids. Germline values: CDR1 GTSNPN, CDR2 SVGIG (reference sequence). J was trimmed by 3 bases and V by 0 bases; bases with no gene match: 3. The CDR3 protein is CAWSVSTGDYGYTF. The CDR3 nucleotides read TGTGCCTGGAGTGTATCGACAGGGGACTATGGCTACACCTTC.

Here the CDR3 DNA reads TGTGCCAGCAGCCACGCGACAGCCCAAGAGACCCAGTACTTC. This encodes CASSHATAQETQYF. The chain combines TRBV7-8 with TRBJ2-5; D perhaps matches TRBD1 (5 bases). CDR3 size: 14 residues. The V and J ends lost 5 bases and 1 base respectively, with 11 bases between them. Germline loops: CDR1 SGHVS, CDR2 FQNEAQ.

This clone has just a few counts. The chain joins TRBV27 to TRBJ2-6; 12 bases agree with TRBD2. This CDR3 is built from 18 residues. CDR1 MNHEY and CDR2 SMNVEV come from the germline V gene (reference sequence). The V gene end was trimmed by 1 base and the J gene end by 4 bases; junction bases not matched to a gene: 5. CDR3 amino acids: CASSLFGGLAGGANVLTF. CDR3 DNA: TGTGCCAGCAGTTTATTTGGGGGACTAGCGGGCGGGGCCAACGTCCTGACTTTC.

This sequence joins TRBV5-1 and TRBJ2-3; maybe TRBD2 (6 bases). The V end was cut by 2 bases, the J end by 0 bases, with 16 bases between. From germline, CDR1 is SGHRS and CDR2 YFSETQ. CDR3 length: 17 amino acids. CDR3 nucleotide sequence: TGCGCCAGCAGCTTTCTCCCGCGGGGAACTAGCACAGATACGCAGTATTTT. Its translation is CASSFLPRGTSTDTQYF.

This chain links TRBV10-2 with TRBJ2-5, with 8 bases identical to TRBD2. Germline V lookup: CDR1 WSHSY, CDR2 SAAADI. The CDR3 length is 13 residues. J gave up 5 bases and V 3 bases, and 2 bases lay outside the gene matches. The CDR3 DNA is TGCGCCAGCAGTGAAGCGGGGGTGGAGACCCAGTACTTC. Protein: CASSEAGVETQYF.

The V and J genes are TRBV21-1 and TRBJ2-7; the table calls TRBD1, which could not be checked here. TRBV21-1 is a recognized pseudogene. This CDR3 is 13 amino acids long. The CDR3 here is CARGLGTAYEQYF. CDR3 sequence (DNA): TGTGCCAGGGGACTGGGGACAGCCTACGAGCAGTACTTC.

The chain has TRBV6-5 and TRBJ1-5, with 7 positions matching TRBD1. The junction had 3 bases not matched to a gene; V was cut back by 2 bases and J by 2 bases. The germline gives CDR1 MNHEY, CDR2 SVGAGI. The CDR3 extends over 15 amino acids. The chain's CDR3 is CASSYKGAGNQPQHF. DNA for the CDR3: TGTGCCAGCAGTTACAAGGGGGCTGGCAATCAGCCCCAGCATTTT.

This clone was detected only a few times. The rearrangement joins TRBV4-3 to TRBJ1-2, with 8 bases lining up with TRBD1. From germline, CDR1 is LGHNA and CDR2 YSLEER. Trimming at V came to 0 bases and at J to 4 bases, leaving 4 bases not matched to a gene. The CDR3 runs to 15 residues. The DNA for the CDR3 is TGCGCCAGCAGCCAAGATCGGGACAGGACCTATGGCTACACCTTC. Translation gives CASSQDRDRTYGYTF.

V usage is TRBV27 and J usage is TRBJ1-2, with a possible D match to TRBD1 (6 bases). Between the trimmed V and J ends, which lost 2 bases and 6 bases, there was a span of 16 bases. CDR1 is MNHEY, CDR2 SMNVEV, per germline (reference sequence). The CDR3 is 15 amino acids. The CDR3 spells CASSLTTQGWNGYTF. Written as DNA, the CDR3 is TGTGCCAGCAGTTTAACAACACAGGGATGGAATGGCTACACCTTC.

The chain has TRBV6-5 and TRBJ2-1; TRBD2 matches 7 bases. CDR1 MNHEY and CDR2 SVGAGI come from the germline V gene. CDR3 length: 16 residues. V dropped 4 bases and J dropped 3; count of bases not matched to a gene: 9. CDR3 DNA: TGTGCCAGCAGTTCCCCTACAGCGGGATTCTACAATGAGCAGTTCTTC. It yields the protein CASSSPTAGFYNEQFF.

CDR3 in amino acids: CASSELAGEWGEQYF. DNA for the CDR3: TGTGCCAGCAGTGAACTAGCGGGGGAATGGGGCGAGCAGTACTTC. This chain connects TRBV2 to TRBJ2-7, with 10 bases identical to TRBD2. Per the germline V gene, CDR1 is SNHLY and CDR2 is FYNNEI. The CDR3 consists of 15 residues. V shed 2 bases, J shed 6 bases, and the junction held 7 bases outside the gene matches.

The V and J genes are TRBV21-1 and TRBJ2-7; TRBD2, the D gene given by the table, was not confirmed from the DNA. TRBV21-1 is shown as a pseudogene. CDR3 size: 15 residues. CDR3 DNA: TGTGCCAGCAGCAAAGAGGGCGGGGCCGGCTACGAGCAGTACTTC. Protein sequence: CASSKEGGAGYEQYF.

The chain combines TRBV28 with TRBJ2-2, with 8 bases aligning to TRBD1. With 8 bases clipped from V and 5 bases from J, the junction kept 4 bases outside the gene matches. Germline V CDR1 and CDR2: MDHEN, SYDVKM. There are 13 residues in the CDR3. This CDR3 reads CASDRGQTGELFF. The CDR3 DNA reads TGTGCCAGCGACAGGGGCCAAACCGGGGAGCTGTTTTTT.

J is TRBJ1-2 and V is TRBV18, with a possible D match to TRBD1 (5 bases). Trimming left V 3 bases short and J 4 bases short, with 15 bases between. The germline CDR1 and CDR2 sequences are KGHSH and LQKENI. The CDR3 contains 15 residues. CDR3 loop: CASSPTPGGSYGYTF. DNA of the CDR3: TGTGCCAGCTCACCCACTCCCGGGGGGTCCTATGGCTACACCTTC.

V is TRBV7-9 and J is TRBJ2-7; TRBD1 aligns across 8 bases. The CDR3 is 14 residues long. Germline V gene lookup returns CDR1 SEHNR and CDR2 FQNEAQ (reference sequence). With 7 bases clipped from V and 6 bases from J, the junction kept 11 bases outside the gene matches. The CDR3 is CASNLGTGLGEQYF. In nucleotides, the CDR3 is TGTGCCAGCAACCTCGGGACAGGACTGGGCGAGCAGTACTTC.

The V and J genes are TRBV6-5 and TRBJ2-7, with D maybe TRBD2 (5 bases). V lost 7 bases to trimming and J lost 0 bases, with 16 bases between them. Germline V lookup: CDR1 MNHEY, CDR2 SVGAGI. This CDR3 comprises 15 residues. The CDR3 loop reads CASTAVGVSSYEQYF. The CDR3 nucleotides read TGTGCCAGCACCGCGGTCGGGGTGAGCTCCTACGAGCAGTACTTC.

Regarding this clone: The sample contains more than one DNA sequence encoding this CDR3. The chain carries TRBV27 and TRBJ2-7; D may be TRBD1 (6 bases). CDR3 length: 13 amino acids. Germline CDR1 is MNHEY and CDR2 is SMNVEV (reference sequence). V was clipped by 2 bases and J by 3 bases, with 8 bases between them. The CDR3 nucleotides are TGTGCCAGCAGTTTAAGGGGGAGCTACGAGCAGTACTTC. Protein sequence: CASSLRGSYEQYF.

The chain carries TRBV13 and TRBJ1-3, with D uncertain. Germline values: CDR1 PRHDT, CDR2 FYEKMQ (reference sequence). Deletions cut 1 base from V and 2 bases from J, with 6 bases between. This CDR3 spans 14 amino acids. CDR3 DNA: TGTGCCAGCAGCTTAGTGGCAGCTGGAAACACCATATATTTT. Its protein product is CASSLVAAGNTIYF.

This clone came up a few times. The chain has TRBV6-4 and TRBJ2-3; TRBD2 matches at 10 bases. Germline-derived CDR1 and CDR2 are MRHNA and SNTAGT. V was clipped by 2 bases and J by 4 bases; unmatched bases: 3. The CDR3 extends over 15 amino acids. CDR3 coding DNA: TGTGCCAGCAGTGACACCCTAGCGGGAGCAGATACGCAGTATTTT. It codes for CASSDTLAGADTQYF.

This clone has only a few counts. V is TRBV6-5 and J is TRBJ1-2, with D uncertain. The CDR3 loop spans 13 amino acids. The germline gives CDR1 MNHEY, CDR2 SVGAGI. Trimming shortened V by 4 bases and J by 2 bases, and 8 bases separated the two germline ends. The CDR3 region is CASSSGPNYGYTF. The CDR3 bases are TGTGCCAGCAGTTCTGGGCCCAACTATGGCTACACCTTC.